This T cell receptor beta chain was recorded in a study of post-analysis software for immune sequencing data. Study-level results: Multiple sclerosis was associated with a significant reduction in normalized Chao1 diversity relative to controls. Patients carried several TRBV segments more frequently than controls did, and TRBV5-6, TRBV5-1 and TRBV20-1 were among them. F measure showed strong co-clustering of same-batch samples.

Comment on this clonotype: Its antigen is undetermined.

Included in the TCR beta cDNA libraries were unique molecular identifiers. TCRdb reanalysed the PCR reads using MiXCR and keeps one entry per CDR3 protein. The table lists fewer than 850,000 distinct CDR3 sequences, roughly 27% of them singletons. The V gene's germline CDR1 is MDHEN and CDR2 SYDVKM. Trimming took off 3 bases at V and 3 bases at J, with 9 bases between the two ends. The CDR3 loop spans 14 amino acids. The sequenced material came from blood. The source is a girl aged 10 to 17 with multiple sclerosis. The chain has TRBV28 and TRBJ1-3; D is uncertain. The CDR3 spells CASSFLLDGNTIYF. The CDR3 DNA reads TGTGCCAGCAGTTTTTTGCTGGATGGAAACACCATATATTTT. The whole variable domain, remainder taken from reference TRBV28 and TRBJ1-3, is DVKVTQSSRYLVKRTGEKVFLECVQDMDHENMFWYRQDPGLGLRLIYFSYDVKMKEKGDIPEGYSVSREKKERFSLILESASTNQTSMYLCASSFLLDGNTIYFGEGSWLTVV.